This TCR beta chain emerged from a study of shared clonotypes between healthy human individuals. The donors were all Caucasian adults (living in Nashville, Tennessee). The length of the CDR3 is 15 residues. The assay was immunoSEQ multiplex PCR, and TCRdb's table has in-frame clones only and misses some. Of some 2,100,000 clones in the sample, roughly 95% were seen once. Sequenced: naive CD4+ T cells sorted from blood. Subset indicated: CD45RA+ positively selected. V and J are TRBV21-1 and TRBJ1-2; TRBD1 is the table's D call and was not checked against the DNA. TRBV21-1 is a listed pseudogene. This clonotype was sampled from a man aged 18 to 30 in good health. CDR3 protein: CASSKPISPTDGYTF. DNA of the CDR3: TGTGCCAGCAGCAAGCCTATTTCACCCACAGATGGCTACACCTTC.